The rows below give T cell receptor beta chains drawn from one sample of a study of T cells after somatic rescue of genetic block. Measured with immunoSEQ multiplex PCR; TCRdb has only the in-frame clones, and not every one. The data show over 95,000 clones, with 80% to 95% seen just once and about 1.5% held by the top ten. Sequencing input: peripheral blood mononuclear cells (PBMCs). These receptors were obtained from a woman in her late teens or twenties. The CDR3 runs from the conserved cysteine through the conserved F or W. A D gene is named only where the DNA matches it firmly. Only some rows state a clone size, as once, few, many or a class for expanded clones.

j_call clone_size v_call d_call cdr3_nt cdr3_aa
TRBJ2-7 . TRBV13 . TGTGCCAGCAGCTTGGGGAGCTCCTACGAGCAGTACTTC CASSLGSSYEQYF
TRBJ2-1 . TRBV15 . TGTGCCACCAGCAGAGTTGGGTACAATGAGCAGTTCTTC CATSRVGYNEQFF
TRBJ1-2 . TRBV7-6 . TGTGCCAGCACCTATCGCAAGGTGGTCGGCTACACCTTC CASTYRKVVGYTF
TRBJ1-2 . TRBV9 TRBD1 TGTGCCAGCAGCGTAGACCAGGGGGGTTATGGCTACACCTTC CASSVDQGGYGYTF
TRBJ2-1 once TRBV6-5 . TGTGCCAGCAGTTCGGGAGCCCCCTACAATGAGCAGTTCTTC CASSSGAPYNEQFF
TRBJ1-3 . TRBV18 . TGTGCCAGCTCACCCGGGGTGGCTGGAAACACCATATATTTT CASSPGVAGNTIYF
TRBJ1-2 . TRBV4-1 . TGCGCCAGCAGCCAAGTGGGGGAAGAAAACTATGGCTACACCTTC CASSQVGEENYGYTF
TRBJ2-5 . TRBV5-1 . TGCGCCAGCAGCTTGACGCCCGCACCAGAAGAGACCCAGTACTTC CASSLTPAPEETQYF
TRBJ2-3 . TRBV5-6 . TGTGCCAGCAGCTATCTGTGGAGCACAGATACGCAGTATTTT CASSYLWSTDTQYF
TRBJ2-1 . TRBV27 . TGTGCCAGCAGTTTGTCGCCCAATGAGCAGTTCTTC CASSLSPNEQFF
TRBJ1-1 . TRBV19 . TGTGCCAGTAGTCCCGAGGACGGGACTGAAGCTTTCTTT CASSPEDGTEAFF
TRBJ1-1 . TRBV18 . TGTGCCAGCTCACCCCCAAGGACACTTAACACTGAAGCTTTCTTT CASSPPRTLNTEAFF
TRBJ2-3 . TRBV5-6 TRBD2 TGTGCCAGCAGCGAGCGGGGGGGACGCACAGATACGCAGTATTTT CASSERGGRTDTQYF
TRBJ1-1 . TRBV5-1 . TGCGCCAGCAGCTTTCTAGGCGGAGCGAACACTGAAGCTTTCTTT CASSFLGGANTEAFF
TRBJ2-2 . TRBV5-1 TRBD2 TGCGCCAGCAGCTTAAGACTAGCGGGGGGTGCGAACACCGGGGAGCTGTTTTTT CASSLRLAGGANTGELFF
TRBJ2-3 . TRBV6-4 . TGTGCCAGCAGTGACTCCGGCGGAAGCACAGATACGCAGTATTTT CASSDSGGSTDTQYF
TRBJ1-1 few TRBV5-1 . TGCGCCAGCAGCTTGGGAGGAGACACTGAAGCTTTCTTT CASSLGGDTEAFF
TRBJ1-1 . TRBV15 . TGTGCCACCAGCAGAATTGGGGAGGCTGAAGCTTTCTTT CATSRIGEAEAFF
TRBJ2-1 . TRBV2 . TGTGCCAGCAGGGTTAGGGCAGGAGGGCCCTACAATGAGCAGTTCTTC CASRVRAGGPYNEQFF
TRBJ1-1 . TRBV11-3 . TGTGCCAGCAACGAAGTACAGGGCAACACTGAAGCTTTCTTT CASNEVQGNTEAFF
TRBJ2-5 . TRBV18 . TGTGCCAGCTCACCACTTAGGGGGTTTACGGAGACCCAGTACTTC CASSPLRGFTETQYF
TRBJ2-5 once TRBV28 . TGTGCCAGCAGACCTGGACAGCTCCAAGAGACCCAGTACTTC CASRPGQLQETQYF
TRBJ1-4 . TRBV5-6 . TGTGCCAGCAGCTGGGGGGGAAAGACCCAAATGAAAAAGCTGTTTTTT CASSWGGKTQMKKLFF
TRBJ1-6 . TRBV10-3 . TGTGCCATCAAAGACAGCCTAAATTCACCCCTCCACTTT CAIKDSLNSPLHF
TRBJ2-1 . TRBV11-2 . TGTGCCAGCAGCTTTCATGGCGGGGCTGAACAGGAGCAGTTCTTC CASSFHGGAEQEQFF
TRBJ2-2 . TRBV4-3 TRBD2 TGCGCCAGCAGCCCAACTAGCGGGGGGGTCACCGGGGAGCTGTTTTTT CASSPTSGGVTGELFF
TRBJ1-3 . TRBV21-1 . TGTGCCAGCAGTAGGGGCACAAGCTCTGGAAACACCATATATTTT CASSRGTSSGNTIYF
TRBJ2-5 . TRBV7-7 TRBD2 TGTGCCAGCAGCTTAGACACAGCGGGGGGTGTGGAGACCCAGTACTTC CASSLDTAGGVETQYF
TRBJ1-4 once TRBV10-3 TRBD1 TGTGCCATCAGTGCCTCCACTCAGGGGGCTAATGAAAAACTGTTTTTT CAISASTQGANEKLFF
TRBJ2-3 . TRBV29-1 TRBD2 TGCAGCGAGGCTAGCGGGGCTAGCACAGATACGCAGTATTTT CSEASGASTDTQYF
TRBJ2-5 . TRBV6-5 TRBD2 TGTGCCAGCAGTTCAGGACTAGCGGGGAGGGAGACCCAGTACTTC CASSSGLAGRETQYF
TRBJ2-1 . TRBV5-1 . TGCGCCAGCACGACCGCCCCCGGGCGGACGGACAATGAGCAGTTCTTC CASTTAPGRTDNEQFF
TRBJ1-1 . TRBV5-6 TRBD1 TGTGCCAGCAGACTCGGGACAGGGGGCTGGGTGAACACTGAAGCTTTCTTT CASRLGTGGWVNTEAFF
TRBJ2-2 few TRBV12-5 . TGTGCTAGTGGGCCCGAAGGCGGGGAGCTGTTTTTT CASGPEGGELFF
TRBJ2-1 . TRBV19 TRBD2 TGTGCCAGTAGAAGGCGCGGGGGGAGAAATGAGCAGTTCTTC CASRRRGGRNEQFF
TRBJ1-6 . TRBV14 . TGTGCCAGCAGCCAAGACCCTGGGGGGCTGGGTTCACCCCTCCACTTT CASSQDPGGLGSPLHF
TRBJ2-1 . TRBV6-5 . TGTGCCAGCAGCACAGGGTTACCTTACAATGAGCAGTTCTTC CASSTGLPYNEQFF
TRBJ2-1 . TRBV7-3 . TGTGCCAGCAGCCTAGGGGTCAATGAGCAGTTCTTC CASSLGVNEQFF
TRBJ2-5 . TRBV7-2 . TGTGCCAGCAGCTTGGTTGTCGAGACCCAGTACTTC CASSLVVETQYF
TRBJ1-3 . TRBV18 TRBD1 TGTGCCAGCTCACCTAGGACAGGGGCTGGAAACACCATATATTTT CASSPRTGAGNTIYF
TRBJ2-5 few TRBV6-5 TRBD2 TGTGCCAGCAGTTACTCGGAGCGGGGCTGGGAGACCCAGTACTTC CASSYSERGWETQYF
TRBJ2-3 . TRBV7-8 . TGTGCCAGCACCCCTCAGTACCGCACTAGCACAGATACGCAGTATTTT CASTPQYRTSTDTQYF
TRBJ1-1 . TRBV7-8 . TGTGCCAGCAGCTTAGGAATTGGGGAAAGAACTGAAGCTTTCTTT CASSLGIGERTEAFF
TRBJ1-6 . TRBV4-2 TRBD1 TGTGCCAGCAGCCAGGGCGACAGGGCACATTCACCCCTCCACTTT CASSQGDRAHSPLHF
TRBJ2-5 . TRBV18 TRBD2 TGTGCCAGCTCAACGGGGACTAGCGGCCGGGAAGAGACCCAGTACTTC CASSTGTSGREETQYF
TRBJ1-6 . TRBV5-5 . TGTGCCAGCAGCTTGGACGCGAATTCACCCCTCCACTTT CASSLDANSPLHF
TRBJ2-1 . TRBV4-1 . TGCGCCAGCAGCCAAGGGTGGGTCGCGAATGAGCAGTTCTTC CASSQGWVANEQFF
TRBJ2-7 . TRBV4-3 TRBD1 TGCGCCAGCAGCCAAGCTGGGACAGAACCTTTCTACGAGCAGTACTTC CASSQAGTEPFYEQYF
TRBJ1-1 . TRBV9 . TGTGCCAGCAGCGTAGGGGGACGCACTGAAGCTTTCTTT CASSVGGRTEAFF
TRBJ2-1 . TRBV27 TRBD2 TGTGCCAGCAGAAGCGGGGCGGTCTACAATGAGCAGTTCTTC CASRSGAVYNEQFF